Here is one T cell receptor (beta chain) with its context. This clone's antigen is unknown. One base away there is no much larger clone; base qualities are not given. The CDR3 measures 18 amino acids from cysteine to phenylalanine. The CDR3 DNA has 54 bases and is translated from base 1. The CDR1 and CDR2 encoded by the germline V gene (reference sequence) are SGHAT and FQDESV. After removal of 5 bases from V and 2 bases from J, the junction retains 14 bases not matched to a gene. These data come from a study of T cells after posttransplantation cyclophosphamide (TCRdb year 2016). For the wider study: Using TRB sequencing, the study followed how the T cell repertoire reconstituted after myeloablative bone marrow transplantation in which posttransplantation cyclophosphamide served as GVHD prophylaxis. Public TRB sequences were queried against a database of over 3,500 sequences associated with responses to pathogens, tumor antigens, self-antigens and alloantigens. In 3 patients, TRB sequencing was also performed on up to about 3 more blood samples taken 2 to 5.2 years after transplant, and in a handful of patients, pretransplant blood was also TRB-sequenced. Antigen receptor sequencing was done on samples from about 34 PTCy-treated patients and from some 15 related bone marrow donors of those patients. TRB sequencing was performed on blood from all 35 or so PTCy patients with 1-year posttransplant specimens. Because TRA and TRB clonality correlated tightly in 10 or so samples, the subsequent TCR analyses were limited to TRB only. Results and caveats for the whole study, not just this receptor: Across 45 or so patients, TRB clonality was highly associated with recipient CMV seropositivity and CMV reactivation, and PTCy diversity was similar to diversity in CNI/methotrexate controls. At 1-2 months, donor-recipient similarity was low but rose over the first year, and the later blood repertoires were often dominated by donor CD8+ memory clones. The TRB repertoires of T cells infiltrating skin or the GI tract showed only limited overlap with the TRB repertoires found in blood.

On the day of marrow donation, related bone marrow donors gave peripheral blood samples. Peripheral blood and bone marrow mononuclear cells were isolated by Ficoll-Hypaque density centrifugation and were cryopreserved. TRB sequencing used genomic DNA with the immunoSEQ assay at survey resolution or the hsTCRB kit. In the original analysis: The immunoSEQ software handled initial read processing, and the LymphoSeq R package was used for repertoire analyses. Clonality was computed as 1 minus normalized Shannon entropy; Gini coefficient was also calculated for each TRB dataset. To infer phenotypes in unsorted samples, TRB sequences from sorted subsets of the recipient or donor were mapped onto the unsorted samples of the same recipient. TCRdb obtained this table from immuneACCESS and retained in-frame rearrangements with V and J assigned. These tables miss some clones; where compared with another copy, unresolved V genes account for less than half of the shortfall, and the remainder is unexplained. V and J calls and clone size are given by that table; D and trimming were obtained from the DNA. Counted in this sample were tens of thousands of clones; around nine tenths of them appeared once. Jointly, the top ten make up around 3% of the sample.

The sample consisted of PBMCs. The rearranged segments are TRBV11-1 and TRBJ2-3; TRBD2 aligns with 9 central bases. This clonotype was sampled from a woman in her fifties or sixties in good health and a related stem cell transplant donor. The bases read TGTGCCAGCAGCCCCCGGGGGGCTAGCGGGGCTCACACAGATACGCAGTATTTT. The translation is CASSPRGASGAHTDTQYF.